This T cell receptor (beta chain) was captured in a study of cytomegalovirus exposure and HLA in healthy donors (dated by TCRdb to 2016 to 2017). For context, the study as a whole: In an earlier analysis of around 540 of the donors, around 290 Gb of sequence data and 90 million to 120 million unique TCR beta sequences from approximately 180 million T cells were reported. An early release covering more than 500 HLA-typed donors comprised about 320 gigabases of sequencing data and approximately 85 million unique TCR sequences. Among the roughly 390 genotyped donors, more than 70% belonged to the genetic ancestry cluster associated with self-reported Caucasian donors. The study was designed to test whether signatures of past pathogen exposure could be identified by cataloging public T cell receptors. The study profiled the T cell repertoires of 666 subjects by immunosequencing and related them to cytomegalovirus serostatus. Along with the approximately 670-subject first cohort, a separate validation cohort of 120 different subjects was used. To predict cytomegalovirus infection status, the study brought together high-throughput TCR immunosequencing, statistical association of individual TCRs with disease status, and machine learning. In a later analysis, previously published TCR beta repertoires from 670 or so donors were re-analyzed and high-resolution HLA genotyping was added so that TCR occurrence patterns could be studied. Rather than drawing on any new phenotypic data, the later analysis identified candidate immune exposures from TCR beta sequences and the way those sequences occurred across donors. An earlier analysis of 587 of the donors used high-throughput TCR beta sequencing to judge whether each TCR beta V gene segment behaved as functional or pseudogenic. Alongside the repertoire data, information on donor age, sex, ethnicity and CMV serostatus was compiled. Genome-wide SNP genotypes for about 65% of the roughly 670 donors were used in a later genetic analysis, which treated that subset as a discovery cohort. All discovery cohort repertoires had been generated on a single sequencing platform. Class I and class II HLA loci were covered by the typing at four-digit resolution. Typing coverage differed by locus: A, B, C, DRB1 and DQB1 were typed in about 629-630 donors, DQA1 in approximately 520, DPA1 in around 600, and DPB1 in 472. A few DR-DQ haplotypes were treated as single units for association and clustering because of strong linkage in the cohort. Among roughly 400 genotyped donors of the cohort, an average of roughly 230,000 unique TCR beta nucleotide sequences was sequenced per donor, of which roughly 17% were non-productive. Results and caveats for the whole study, not just this receptor: HLA typing was unavailable for some donors at each locus, so association tests used only the typed subset. The presence/absence analyses assumed that sequencing depth was roughly uniform across donors, and that assumption may not be true. A later genetic analysis associated a missense DCLRE1C variant with V-gene and J-gene trimming of TCR beta chains, and an independent cohort replicated the association. In a later analysis, more than 15,000 TCR beta sequences were associated with specific HLA alleles at a false discovery rate of 0.05. A later analysis reported that several top co-occurrence clusters appeared linked to parvovirus B19, influenza, CMV and Epstein-Barr virus. The authors suggested that the approach could potentially be generalized to other disease states and immunological phenotypes. In vitro tests confirmed that three of the cytomegalovirus-associated TCR beta chains recognize cytomegalovirus antigens. Because the 87-base-pair reads could not distinguish some IMGT-functional V segments, including TRBV6-2 and TRBV6-3, those segments were excluded. Immune exposure information for the cohort was limited to CMV serostatus. When HLA alleles, especially DR and DQ, strongly co-occurred, TCR associations were difficult to assign to individual alleles. A later analysis found that TCR association rates varied across HLA loci, with DRB1 alleles showing the most associated TCRs and HLA-C alleles the fewest. The earlier analysis of about 600 of the donors excluded approximately 15 rarely observed V segments, including chromosome 9 orphons, because counts were too low. Compared with equally common non-associated chains, HLA-associated TCR beta chains in a later analysis were more clonally expanded and had lower generation probabilities. Across donors, most TCR sequences were observed very rarely, whereas some public TCRs were present in many individuals. A further reported finding was that TCR beta sequences accurately predicted the HLA-A and HLA-B alleles for most subjects in the first cohort. Only TCR beta chains were sequenced in this cohort, and the absence of alpha or paired-chain data limited detectable features. Broadly in line with IMGT annotations, most TCR beta V segments showed up in productive rearrangements about 87% or about 30% of the time in an earlier analysis of 587 of the donors. The sequencing pipeline was judged likely to have produced a cluster of highly shared sequence variants as a technical artifact. Correlated functional status among segregating V segments might reflect linkage disequilibrium, but an unknown experimental factor could not be ruled out. According to a later genetic analysis, donors in an Asian-associated ancestry cluster had fewer N-insertions in productive TCRs than the approximately 650-donor mean. The study listed 150 to 200 TCR beta chains as associated with cytomegalovirus. In a later analysis, most CMV-associated TCR beta chains were found to appear HLA-restricted, with HLA associations seemingly driven largely by CMV exposure. In both the original and validation cohorts, the classifier was reported to diagnose cytomegalovirus status with high specificity and sensitivity.

With regard to this clone: Its binding antigen is unknown. No much larger clone exists at a distance of one base, and base qualities are not known.

The library was obtained by the immunoSEQ multiplex PCR assay. For the multiplex PCR, a mixture combining 60 forward primers for TCR Vbeta segments and 13 reverse primers for TCR Jbeta segments was used. The CDR3 region of rearranged TCR beta genes was amplified from genomic DNA with a multiplex PCR assay. Amplified TCR beta libraries were sequenced as 87-base-pair reads on the Illumina HiSeq System. The authors' pipeline ran thus. In a later analysis, roughly 80 million unique TCR beta chains were counted across the approximately 640 repertoires, and roughly 11 million of these chains were shared by at least two donors. To remove PCR and sequencing errors, raw reads were error-corrected and collapsed into unique sequences using a nearest-neighbor algorithm that merged closely related sequences. V, D and J gene segments were assigned by aligning CDR3 sequences to IMGT reference sequences. For a sequence to be retained, at least a six-nucleotide match to both a V gene segment and a J gene segment was required. Rearrangements were classified as productive when the CDR3 lacked stop codons and remained in frame with V and J, and all other rearrangements were classified as non-productive. CDR3 was defined according to IMGT convention as the region running from the second conserved V-encoded cysteine to the conserved J-encoded phenylalanine. The earlier analysis of about 570 of the donors excluded any sequence lacking an unambiguous match to a single V gene segment. In an earlier analysis of several hundred of the donors, V segments were called functional above 56.7% productive rearrangements and were called segregating when the between-donor standard deviation exceeded 5%. A statistical classification framework was built to diagnose cytomegalovirus status from the catalog of TCR beta chain sequences. In a later analysis, TCR nucleotide sequences were compared against IMGT/GENE-DB human TR gene sequences so that V and J genes could be assigned. Using the TCRdist pipeline, a later analysis assigned CDR3 sequences along with most-parsimonious VDJ recombination scenarios. In a later analysis, every TCR beta chain was defined by the combination of its CDR3 amino acid sequence and its V-gene family, and reads without a unique V-gene family were dropped. To address suspected cross-contamination and a sequencing artifact, a later analysis removed a few hundred highly shared, low-generation-probability nucleotide sequences. In a later analysis, a clonal expansion index was calculated for each public chain from normalized within-repertoire ranks of inferred template counts. In a later analysis, generation probabilities were computed using a VDJ recombination model fitted to out-of-frame rearrangements, and the results were checked against IGoR. Hypergeometric tests were used in a later analysis to score TCR-TCR, TCR-HLA and TCR-CMV co-occurrence, with a repertoire-size bias correction applied to the TCR pairs. To estimate false discovery rates, a later analysis permuted the HLA or CMV assignments 20 times. A later analysis grouped co-occurring TCRs with DBSCAN, adding TCRdist sequence similarity when clustering within HLA-allele-positive subsets. Repertoires with fewer than 30,000 or more than 120,000 public chains, plus five repertoires with anomalous nucleotide sharing, were excluded from co-occurrence clustering. TCRdb holds this immuneACCESS table with in-frame rearrangements only. Some clones are missing; in checked studies, unresolved V genes explain under half, and the rest has no known cause. That table is the source of V, J and clone size, and D and trimming were worked out from the DNA. For this sample there are more than 130,000 clones; 80% appear just once. The top ten constitute under 7.5% of the sample.

The cohort was made up of 500 to 850 healthy bone marrow donors. All cohort members were sampled while nominally healthy, although unrecorded immune exposures were likely present. The donor was CMV seropositive and belonged to the group of more than 250 seropositive cohort members. Each donor provided a peripheral blood sample, and peripheral blood mononuclear cells were used for TCR beta sequencing. Genomic DNA was extracted from the blood cell samples with the Qiagen DNeasy Blood Extraction Kit. V sheds 4 bases and J sheds 1 base, leaving 10 bases between their ends. Measured from the cysteine to the phenylalanine, the CDR3 is 14 residues long. The kept DNA is CDR3 alone, 42 bases in frame from the first base. As encoded in the germline V gene (reference sequence), CDR1 is MNHNY while CDR2 is SVGAGI.

This TCR was sampled from a man between 35 and 55 years old in good health and CMV-seropositive. What was sequenced was PBMCs. The chain is encoded by TRBV6-6 joined to TRBJ1-1; the D region possibly corresponds to TRBD1 (6 bases align). The CDR3 sequence is CASSFGQQNTEAFF. The sequenced DNA: TGTGCCAGCAGTTTCGGACAGCAGAACACTGAAGCTTTCTTT.